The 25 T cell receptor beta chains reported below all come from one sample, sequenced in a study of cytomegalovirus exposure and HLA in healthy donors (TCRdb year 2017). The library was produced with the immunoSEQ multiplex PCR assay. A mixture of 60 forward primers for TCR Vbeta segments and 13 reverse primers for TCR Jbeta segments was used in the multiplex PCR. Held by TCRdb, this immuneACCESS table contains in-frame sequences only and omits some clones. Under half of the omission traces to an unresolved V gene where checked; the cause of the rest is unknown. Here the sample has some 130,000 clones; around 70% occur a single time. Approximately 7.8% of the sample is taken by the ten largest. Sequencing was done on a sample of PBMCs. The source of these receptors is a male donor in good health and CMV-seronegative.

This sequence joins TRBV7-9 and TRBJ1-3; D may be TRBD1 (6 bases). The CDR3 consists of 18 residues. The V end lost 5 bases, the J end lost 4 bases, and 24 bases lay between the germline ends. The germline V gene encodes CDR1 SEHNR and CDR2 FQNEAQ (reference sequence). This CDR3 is CASSPLHGVQGSGNTIYF. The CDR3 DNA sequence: TGTGCCAGCAGCCCGCTTCATGGCGTACAGGGATCGGGAAACACCATATATTTT. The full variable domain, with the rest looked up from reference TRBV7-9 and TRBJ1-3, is DTGVSQNPRHKITKRGQNVTFRCDPISEHNRLYWYRQTLGQGPEFLTYFQNEAQLEKSRLLSDRFSAERPKGSFSTLEIQRTEQGDSAMYLCASSPLHGVQGSGNTIYFGEGSWLTVV.

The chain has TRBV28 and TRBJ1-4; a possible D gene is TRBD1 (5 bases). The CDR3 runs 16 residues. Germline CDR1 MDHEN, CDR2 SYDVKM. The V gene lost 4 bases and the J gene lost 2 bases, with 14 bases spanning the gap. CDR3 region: CASSSPRGSTNEKLFF. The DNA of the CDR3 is TGTGCCAGCAGTTCTCCCCGGGGGAGCACTAATGAAAAACTGTTTTTT.

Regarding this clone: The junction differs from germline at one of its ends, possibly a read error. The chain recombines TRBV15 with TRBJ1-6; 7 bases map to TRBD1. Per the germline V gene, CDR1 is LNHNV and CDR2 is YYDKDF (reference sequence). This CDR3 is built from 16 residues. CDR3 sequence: CATSGDRQGYNSPLHF. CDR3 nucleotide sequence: TGTGCCACCAGCGGAGATCGACAGGGATATAATTCACCCCTCCACTTT.

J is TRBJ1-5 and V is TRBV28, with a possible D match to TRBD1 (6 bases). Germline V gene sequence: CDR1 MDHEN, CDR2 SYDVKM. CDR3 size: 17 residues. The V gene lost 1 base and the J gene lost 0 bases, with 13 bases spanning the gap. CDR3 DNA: TGTGCCAGCAGTTTATTCGAAAGGGGGAATAGCAATCAGCCCCAGCATTTT. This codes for CASSLFERGNSNQPQHF.

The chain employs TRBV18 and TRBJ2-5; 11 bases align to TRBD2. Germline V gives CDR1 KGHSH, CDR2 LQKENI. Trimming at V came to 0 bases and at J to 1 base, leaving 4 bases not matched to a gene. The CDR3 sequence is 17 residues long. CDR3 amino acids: CASSPPSGRAFQETQYF. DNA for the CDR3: TGTGCCAGCTCACCACCTAGCGGGAGGGCCTTCCAAGAGACCCAGTACTTC.

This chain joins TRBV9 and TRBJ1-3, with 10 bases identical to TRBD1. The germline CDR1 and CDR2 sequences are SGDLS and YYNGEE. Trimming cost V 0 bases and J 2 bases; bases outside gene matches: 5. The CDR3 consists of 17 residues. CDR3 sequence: CASSVDGTGATGNTIYF. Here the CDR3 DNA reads TGTGCCAGCAGCGTAGACGGGACAGGGGCTACTGGAAACACCATATATTTT.

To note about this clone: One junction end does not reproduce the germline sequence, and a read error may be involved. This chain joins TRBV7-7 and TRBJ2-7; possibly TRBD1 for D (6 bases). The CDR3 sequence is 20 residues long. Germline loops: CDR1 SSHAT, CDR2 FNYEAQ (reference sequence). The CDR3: CASSLRPDANRVPSSYEQYF. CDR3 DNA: TGTGCTAGCAGCTTAAGGCCGGATGCAAACAGGGTCCCGAGCTCCTACGAGCAGTACTTC.

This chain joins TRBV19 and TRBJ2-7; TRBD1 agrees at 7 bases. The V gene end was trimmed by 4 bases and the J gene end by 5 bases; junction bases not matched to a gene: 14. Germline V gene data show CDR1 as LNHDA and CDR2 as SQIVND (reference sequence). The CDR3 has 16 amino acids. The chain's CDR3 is CASSTLTGEGYDEQYF. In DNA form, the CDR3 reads TGTGCCAGTAGTACCCTTACAGGGGAAGGTTACGACGAGCAGTACTTC.

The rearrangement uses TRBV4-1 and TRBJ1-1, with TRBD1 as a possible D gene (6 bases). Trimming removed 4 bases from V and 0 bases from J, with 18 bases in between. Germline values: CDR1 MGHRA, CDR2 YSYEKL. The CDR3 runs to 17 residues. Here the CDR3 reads CASSLIQGYRMNTEAFF. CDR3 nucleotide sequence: TGCGCCAGCAGCCTAATACAGGGCTACAGGATGAACACTGAAGCTTTCTTT.

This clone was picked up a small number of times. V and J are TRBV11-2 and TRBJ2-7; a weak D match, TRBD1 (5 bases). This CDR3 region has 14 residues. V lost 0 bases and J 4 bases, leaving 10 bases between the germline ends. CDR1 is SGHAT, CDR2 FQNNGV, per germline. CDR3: CASSLDGADYEQYF. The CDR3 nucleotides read TGTGCCAGCAGCTTAGATGGGGCAGATTACGAGCAGTACTTC.

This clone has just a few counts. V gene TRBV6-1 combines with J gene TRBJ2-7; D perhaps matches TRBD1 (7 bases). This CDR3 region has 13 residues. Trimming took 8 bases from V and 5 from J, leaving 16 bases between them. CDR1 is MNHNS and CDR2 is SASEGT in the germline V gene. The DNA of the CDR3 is TGTGCCAGCTCCTGGACAGGCGGGGACGAGCAGTACTTC. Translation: CASSWTGGDEQYF.

DNA for the CDR3: TGTGCCAGCAGCTCGGTCCTCGACAGTAACACTGAAGCTTTCTTT. This encodes CASSSVLDSNTEAFF. The rearrangement joins TRBV5-6 to TRBJ1-1; tentative D call: TRBD1 (5 bases). CDR1 and CDR2 from the germline V gene are SGHDT and YYEEEE. The CDR3 runs to 15 residues. Trimming pared 3 bases from V and 2 bases from J, leaving 14 bases between.

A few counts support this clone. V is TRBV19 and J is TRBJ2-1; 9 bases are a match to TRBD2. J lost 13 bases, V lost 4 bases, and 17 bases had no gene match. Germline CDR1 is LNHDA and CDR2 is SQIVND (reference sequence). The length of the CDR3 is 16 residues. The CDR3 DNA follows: TGTGCCAGTAGTACGGAATCGGGTAGCGGGAGTGTATTACAGTTCTTC. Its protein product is CASSTESGSGSVLQFF.

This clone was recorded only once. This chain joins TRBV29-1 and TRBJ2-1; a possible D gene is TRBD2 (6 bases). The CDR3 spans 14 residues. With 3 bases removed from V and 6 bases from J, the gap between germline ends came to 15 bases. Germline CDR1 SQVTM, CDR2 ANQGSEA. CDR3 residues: CSVDLAGIINEQFF. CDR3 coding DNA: TGCAGCGTTGATTTGGCGGGGATTATCAATGAGCAGTTCTTC.

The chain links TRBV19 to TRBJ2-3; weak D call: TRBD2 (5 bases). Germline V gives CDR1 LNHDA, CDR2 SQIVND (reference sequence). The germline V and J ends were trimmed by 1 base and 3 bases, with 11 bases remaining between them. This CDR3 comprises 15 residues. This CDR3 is CASSIAGSVTDTQYF. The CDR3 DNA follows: TGTGCCAGTAGTATAGCGGGTAGCGTTACAGATACGCAGTATTTT. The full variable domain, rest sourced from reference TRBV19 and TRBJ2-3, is DGGITQSPKYLFRKEGQNVTLSCEQNLNHDAMYWYRQDPGQGLRLIYYSQIVNDFQKGDIAEGYSVSREKKESFPLTVTSAQKNPTAFYLCASSIAGSVTDTQYFGPGTRLTVL.

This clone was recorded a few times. This CDR3 reads CASSQLDNSYNEQFF. In nucleotides, the CDR3 is TGTGCCAGCAGCCAGCTGGACAACTCCTACAATGAGCAGTTCTTC. This chain uses TRBV14 with TRBJ2-1; TRBD1 might be the D (5 bases). Trimming shortened V by 3 bases and J by 0 bases, and 9 bases separated the two germline ends. Germline lookup yields CDR1 SGHDN and CDR2 FVKESK. This CDR3 region has 15 residues.

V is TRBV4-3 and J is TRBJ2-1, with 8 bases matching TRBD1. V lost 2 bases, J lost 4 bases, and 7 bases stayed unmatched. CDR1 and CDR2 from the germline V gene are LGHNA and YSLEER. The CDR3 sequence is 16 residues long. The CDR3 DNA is TGCGCCAGCAGCCAACTTCGGGGACAGGAGTACAATGAGCAGTTCTTC. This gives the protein CASSQLRGQEYNEQFF.

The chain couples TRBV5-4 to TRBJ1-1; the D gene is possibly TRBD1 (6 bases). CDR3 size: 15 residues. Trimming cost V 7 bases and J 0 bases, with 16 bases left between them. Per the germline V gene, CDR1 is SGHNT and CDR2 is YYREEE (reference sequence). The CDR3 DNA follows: TGTGCCAGCCGAAAGACAGGACGCATGAACACTGAAGCTTTCTTT. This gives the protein CASRKTGRMNTEAFF. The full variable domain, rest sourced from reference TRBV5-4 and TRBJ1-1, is ETGVTQSPTHLIKTRGQQVTLRCSSQSGHNTVSWYQQALGQGPQFIFQYYREEENGRGNFPPRFSGLQFPNYSSELNVNALELDDSALYLCASRKTGRMNTEAFFGQGTRLTVV.

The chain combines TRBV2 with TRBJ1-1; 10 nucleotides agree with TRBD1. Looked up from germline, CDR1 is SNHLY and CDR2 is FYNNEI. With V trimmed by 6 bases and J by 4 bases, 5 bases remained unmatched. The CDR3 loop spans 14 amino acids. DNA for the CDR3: TGTGCCAGCAGCTCGGACAGGGGGATCACTGAAGCTTTCTTT. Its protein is CASSSDRGITEAFF. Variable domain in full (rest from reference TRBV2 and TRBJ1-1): EPEVTQTPSHQVTQMGQEVILRCVPISNHLYFYWYRQILGQKVEFLVSFYNNEISEKSEIFDDQFSVERPDGSNFTLKIRSTKLEDSAMYFCASSSDRGITEAFFGQGTRLTVV.

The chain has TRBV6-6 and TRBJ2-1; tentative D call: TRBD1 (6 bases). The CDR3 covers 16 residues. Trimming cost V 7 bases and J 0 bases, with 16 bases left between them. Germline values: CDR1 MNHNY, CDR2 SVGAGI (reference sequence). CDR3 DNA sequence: TGTGCCAGCACCAATTCTGGGGGCAGCTCCTACAATGAGCAGTTCTTC. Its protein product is CASTNSGGSSYNEQFF.

CDR3 sequence reads: CASSLLLRVWTEAFF. CDR3 coding DNA: TGTGCCAGCAGCCTCCTACTACGAGTCTGGACTGAAGCTTTCTTT. The chain recombines TRBV21-1 with TRBJ1-1. TRBV21-1 is a listed pseudogene. The CDR3 runs 15 residues.

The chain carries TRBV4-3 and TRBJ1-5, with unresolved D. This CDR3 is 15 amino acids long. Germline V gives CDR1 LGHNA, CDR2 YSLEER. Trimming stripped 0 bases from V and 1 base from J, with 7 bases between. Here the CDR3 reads CASSQEALSNQPQHF. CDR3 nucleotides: TGCGCCAGCAGCCAAGAGGCCCTGAGCAATCAGCCCCAGCATTTT.

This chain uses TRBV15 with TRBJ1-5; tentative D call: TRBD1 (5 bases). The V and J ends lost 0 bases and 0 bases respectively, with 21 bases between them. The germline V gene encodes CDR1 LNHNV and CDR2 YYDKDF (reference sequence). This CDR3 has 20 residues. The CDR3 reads CATSRDVGVPMSSSNQPQHF. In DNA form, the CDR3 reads TGTGCCACCAGCAGAGACGTAGGGGTCCCCATGTCGTCTAGCAATCAGCCCCAGCATTTT.

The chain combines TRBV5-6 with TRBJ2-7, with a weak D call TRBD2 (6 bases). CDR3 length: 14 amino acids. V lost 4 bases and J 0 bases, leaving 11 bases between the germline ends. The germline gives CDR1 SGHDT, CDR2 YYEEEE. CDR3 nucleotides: TGTGCCAGCAGCGTAGCCGGGAGCTCCTACGAGCAGTACTTC. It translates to CASSVAGSSYEQYF.

The CDR3 region is CASSRDRAEKLFF. CDR3 in DNA: TGTGCCAGCAGCCGGGACAGGGCCGAAAAACTGTTTTTT. V and J are TRBV7-2 and TRBJ1-4, with 9 bases matching TRBD1. Germline V CDR1 and CDR2: SGHTA, FQGNSA. J gave up 8 bases and V 5 bases, and 3 bases lay outside the gene matches. The CDR3 length is 13 residues.